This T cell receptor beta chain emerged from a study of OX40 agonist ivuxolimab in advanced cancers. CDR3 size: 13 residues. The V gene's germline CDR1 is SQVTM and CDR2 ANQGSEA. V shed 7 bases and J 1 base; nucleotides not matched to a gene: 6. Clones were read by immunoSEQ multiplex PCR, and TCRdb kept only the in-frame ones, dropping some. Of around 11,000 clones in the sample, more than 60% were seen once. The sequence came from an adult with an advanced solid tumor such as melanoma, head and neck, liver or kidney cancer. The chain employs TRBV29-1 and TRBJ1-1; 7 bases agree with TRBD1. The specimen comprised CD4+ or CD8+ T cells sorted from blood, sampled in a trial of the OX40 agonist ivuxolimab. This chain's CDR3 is CSGRQGGNTEAFF. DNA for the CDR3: TGCAGCGGCAGACAGGGAGGGAACACTGAAGCTTTCTTT.